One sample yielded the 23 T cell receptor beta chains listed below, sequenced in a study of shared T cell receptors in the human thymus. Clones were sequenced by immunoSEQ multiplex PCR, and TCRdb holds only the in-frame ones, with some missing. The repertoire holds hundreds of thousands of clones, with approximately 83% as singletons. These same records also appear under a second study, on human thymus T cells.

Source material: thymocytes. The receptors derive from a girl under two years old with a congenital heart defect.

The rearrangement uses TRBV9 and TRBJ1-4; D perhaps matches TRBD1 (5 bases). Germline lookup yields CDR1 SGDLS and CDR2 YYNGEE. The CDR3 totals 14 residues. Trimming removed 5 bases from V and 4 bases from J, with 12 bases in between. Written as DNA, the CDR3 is TGTGCCAGCAGTGTTACAGGTTATAATGAAAAACTGTTTTTT. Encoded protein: CASSVTGYNEKLFF.

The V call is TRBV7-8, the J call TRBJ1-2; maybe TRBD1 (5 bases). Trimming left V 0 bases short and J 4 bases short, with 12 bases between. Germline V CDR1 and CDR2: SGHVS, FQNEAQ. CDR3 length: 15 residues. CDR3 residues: CASSLAGREAYGYTF. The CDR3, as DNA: TGTGCCAGCAGCTTAGCCGGCAGGGAAGCCTATGGCTACACCTTC.

The CDR3 reads CASNTHSSYNSPLHF. As DNA, the CDR3 is TGTGCCAGCAACACCCACAGCTCCTATAATTCACCCCTCCACTTT. V usage is TRBV27 and J usage is TRBJ1-6; D call uncertain. Germline-derived CDR1 and CDR2 are MNHEY and SMNVEV (reference sequence). The CDR3 contains 15 residues. V shed 7 bases and J shed 0 bases, with 10 bases lying between them.

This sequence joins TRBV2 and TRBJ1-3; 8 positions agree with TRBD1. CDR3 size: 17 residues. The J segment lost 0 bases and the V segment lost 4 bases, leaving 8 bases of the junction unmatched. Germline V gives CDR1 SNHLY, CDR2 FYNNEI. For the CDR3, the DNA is TGTGCCAGCAGTGCTCCGGGACAGGCGATCTCTGGAAACACCATATATTTT. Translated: CASSAPGQAISGNTIYF.

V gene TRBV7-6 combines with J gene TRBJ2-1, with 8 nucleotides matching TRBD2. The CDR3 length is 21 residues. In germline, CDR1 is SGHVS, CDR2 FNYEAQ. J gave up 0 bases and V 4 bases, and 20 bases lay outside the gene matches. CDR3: CASSSLTTGGEKPSSYNEQFF. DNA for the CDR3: TGTGCCAGCAGCTCCCTCACCACCGGGGGGGAGAAGCCCAGCTCCTACAATGAGCAGTTCTTC.

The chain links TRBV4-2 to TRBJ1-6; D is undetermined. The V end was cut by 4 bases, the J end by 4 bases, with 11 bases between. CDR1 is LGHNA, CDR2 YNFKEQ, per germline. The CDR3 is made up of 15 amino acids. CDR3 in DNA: TGTGCCAGCAGCCTATTGACGGGTTATAATTCACCCCTCCACTTT. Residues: CASSLLTGYNSPLHF.

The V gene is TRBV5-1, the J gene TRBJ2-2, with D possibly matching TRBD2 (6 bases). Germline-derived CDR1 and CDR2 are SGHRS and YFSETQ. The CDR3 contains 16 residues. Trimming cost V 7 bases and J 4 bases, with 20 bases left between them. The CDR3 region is CASSPGGKVVTGELFF. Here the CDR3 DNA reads TGCGCCAGCTCTCCTGGAGGGAAGGTTGTCACCGGGGAGCTGTTTTTT.

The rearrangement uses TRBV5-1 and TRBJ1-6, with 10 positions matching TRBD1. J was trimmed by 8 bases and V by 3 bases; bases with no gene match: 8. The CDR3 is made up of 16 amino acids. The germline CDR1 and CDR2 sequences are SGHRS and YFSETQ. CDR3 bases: TGCGCCAGCAGCTCAATGACCGGGACAGGGGATTCACCCCTCCACTTT. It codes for CASSSMTGTGDSPLHF.

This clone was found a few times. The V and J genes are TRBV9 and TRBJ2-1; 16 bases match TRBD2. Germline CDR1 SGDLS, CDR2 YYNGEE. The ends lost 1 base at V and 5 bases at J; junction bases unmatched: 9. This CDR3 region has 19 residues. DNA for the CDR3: TGTGCCAGCAGCGTATGTGGGGGACTAGCGGGGGGGCGGGACAATGAGCAGTTCTTC. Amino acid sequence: CASSVCGGLAGGRDNEQFF.

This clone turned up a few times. CDR3 nucleotide sequence: TGTGCCAGCAGTCTAAACAGGGAATCGGGCTACGAGCAGTACTTC. Amino acid sequence: CASSLNRESGYEQYF. This chain joins TRBV27 and TRBJ2-7; TRBD1 might be the D (6 bases). Between the trimmed V and J ends, which lost 5 bases and 3 bases, there was a span of 17 bases. The CDR3 extends over 15 amino acids. CDR1 MNHEY and CDR2 SMNVEV come from the germline V gene (reference sequence).

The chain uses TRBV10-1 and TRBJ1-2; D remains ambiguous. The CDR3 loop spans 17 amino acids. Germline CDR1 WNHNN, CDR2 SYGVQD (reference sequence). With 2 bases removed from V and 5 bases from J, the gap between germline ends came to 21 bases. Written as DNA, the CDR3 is TGCGCCAGCAGTGAGAGGACTGACCCGGGATACTTATATGGCTACACCTTC. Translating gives CASSERTDPGYLYGYTF.

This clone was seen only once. The CDR3: CASNRESGANVLTF. The CDR3 coding sequence is TGTGCCAGCAACAGGGAGTCTGGGGCCAACGTCCTGACTTTC. The chain is built from TRBV6-6 and TRBJ2-6; D perhaps matches TRBD1 (6 bases). Germline V lookup: CDR1 MNHNY, CDR2 SVGAGI (reference sequence). Trimming took off 7 bases at V and 1 base at J, with 8 bases between the two ends. The CDR3 sequence is 14 residues long.

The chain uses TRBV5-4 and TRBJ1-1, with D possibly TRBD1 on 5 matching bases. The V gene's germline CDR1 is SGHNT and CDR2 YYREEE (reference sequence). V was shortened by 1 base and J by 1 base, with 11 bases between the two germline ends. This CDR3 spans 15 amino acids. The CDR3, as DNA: TGTGCCAGCAGCTTGTGGGCAGGGCCGAACACTGAAGCTTTCTTT. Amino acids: CASSLWAGPNTEAFF.

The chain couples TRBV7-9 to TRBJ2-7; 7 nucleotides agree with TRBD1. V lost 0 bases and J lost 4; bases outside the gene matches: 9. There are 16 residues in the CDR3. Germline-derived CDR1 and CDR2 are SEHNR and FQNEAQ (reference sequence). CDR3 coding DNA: TGTGCCAGCAGCTTAGCGCCCACGACAGGGATATACGAGCAGTACTTC. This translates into CASSLAPTTGIYEQYF.

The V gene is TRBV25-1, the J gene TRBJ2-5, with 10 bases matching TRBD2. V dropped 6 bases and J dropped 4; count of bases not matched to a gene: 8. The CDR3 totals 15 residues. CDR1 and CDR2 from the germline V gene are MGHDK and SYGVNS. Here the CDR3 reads CASRENSGGRETQYF. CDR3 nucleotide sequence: TGTGCCAGCAGAGAGAATAGCGGGGGGAGAGAGACCCAGTACTTC.

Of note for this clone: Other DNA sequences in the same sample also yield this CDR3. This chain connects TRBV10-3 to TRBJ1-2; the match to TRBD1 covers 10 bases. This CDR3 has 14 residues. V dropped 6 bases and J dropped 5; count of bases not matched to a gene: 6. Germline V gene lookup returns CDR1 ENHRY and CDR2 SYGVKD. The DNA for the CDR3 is TGTGCCATCAGCGAGGACAGGGGGAGATATGGCTACACCTTC. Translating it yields CAISEDRGRYGYTF.

The CDR3 DNA is TGTGCCAGCAGCTCGCACTCCGGGACAGGGGGGCTCACAGATACGCAGTATTTT. Protein: CASSSHSGTGGLTDTQYF. V usage is TRBV7-9 and J usage is TRBJ2-3; TRBD1 matches 11 bases. The V segment lost 4 bases and the J segment 2 bases; nucleotides outside the gene matches: 11. Germline V gene lookup returns CDR1 SEHNR and CDR2 FQNEAQ (reference sequence). The CDR3 is made up of 18 amino acids.

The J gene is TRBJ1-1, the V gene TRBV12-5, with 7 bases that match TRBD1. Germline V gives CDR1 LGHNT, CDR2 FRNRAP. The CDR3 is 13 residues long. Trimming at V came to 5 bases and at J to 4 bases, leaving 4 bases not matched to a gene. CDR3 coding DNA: TGTGCTAGTGGTGCTGGGGACAGCACTGAAGCTTTCTTT. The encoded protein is CASGAGDSTEAFF.

The CDR3 spells CASSLLSPYNEQFF. CDR3 nucleotide sequence: TGTGCCAGCAGCTTGTTATCCCCCTACAATGAGCAGTTCTTC. This chain joins TRBV11-2 and TRBJ2-1, with D unresolved. Deletions cut 3 bases from V and 2 bases from J, with 8 bases between. The CDR3 runs to 14 residues. Per germline, CDR1 SGHAT and CDR2 FQNNGV.

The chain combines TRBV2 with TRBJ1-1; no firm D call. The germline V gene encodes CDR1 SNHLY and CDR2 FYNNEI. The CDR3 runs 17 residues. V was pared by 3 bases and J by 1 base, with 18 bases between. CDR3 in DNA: TGTGCCAGCAGTGATAGTTTTCAAGCGGATGGGAACACTGAAGCTTTCTTT. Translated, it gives CASSDSFQADGNTEAFF.

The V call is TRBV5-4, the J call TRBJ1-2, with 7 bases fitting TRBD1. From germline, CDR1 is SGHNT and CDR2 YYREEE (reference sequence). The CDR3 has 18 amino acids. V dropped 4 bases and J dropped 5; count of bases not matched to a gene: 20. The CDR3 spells CASSGERVTGRCLYGYTF. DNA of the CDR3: TGTGCCAGCAGCGGCGAGAGGGTGACAGGGAGATGTTTGTATGGCTACACCTTC.

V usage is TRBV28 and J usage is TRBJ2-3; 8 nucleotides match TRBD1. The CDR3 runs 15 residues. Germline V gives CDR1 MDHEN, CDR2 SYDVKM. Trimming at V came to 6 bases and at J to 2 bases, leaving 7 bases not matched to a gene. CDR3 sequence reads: CASSPRTGNTDTQYF. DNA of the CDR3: TGTGCCAGCAGCCCTAGGACAGGGAACACAGATACGCAGTATTTT.

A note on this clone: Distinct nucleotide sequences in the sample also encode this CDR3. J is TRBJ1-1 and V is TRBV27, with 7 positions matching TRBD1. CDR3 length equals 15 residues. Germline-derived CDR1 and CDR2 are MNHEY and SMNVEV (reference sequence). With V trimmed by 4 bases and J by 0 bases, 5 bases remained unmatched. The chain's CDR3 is CASSSRQGMNTEAFF. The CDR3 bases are TGTGCCAGCAGTTCCCGACAGGGAATGAACACTGAAGCTTTCTTT.